A selection of T cell receptor beta chains follows, all from one sample in a study of Graves' ophthalmopathy and Graves' hyperthyroidism. TCRdb itself ran the multiplex PCR reads through MiXCR, one entry per CDR3 protein. The sample records 200,000 to 300,000 distinct CDR3 sequences, less than 55% being singletons. Specimen: peripheral blood. Source of these receptors: an adult man with Graves' ophthalmopathy. CDR3s include the opening cysteine and the closing phenylalanine or tryptophan. The order of the fields is J gene, clone size, V gene, CDR3 length, CDR3 protein. Some rows have no size entry. The others give once, few or many, or a class for an expanded clone.

J: TRBJ1-1; size: few; V: TRBV7-9; length: 13; CDR3: CASSVNSDSEAFF
J: TRBJ1-1; size: once; V: TRBV10-3; length: 14; CDR3: CASSYGDLNTEAFF
J: TRBJ2-7; size: few; V: TRBV10-3; length: 14; CDR3: CAIGHNRVSYEQYF
J: TRBJ1-5; size: NA; V: TRBV6-5; length: 16; CDR3: CASSDIPMRGNQPQHF
J: TRBJ1-2; size: many; V: TRBV10-2; length: 14; CDR3: CASKDRGGRYGYTF
J: TRBJ2-5; size: NA; V: TRBV5-1; length: 17; CDR3: CASSPGALAGVQETQYF
J: TRBJ1-5; size: many; V: TRBV15; length: 14; CDR3: CATSRDLGVQPQHF
J: TRBJ1-1; size: NA; V: TRBV2; length: 16; CDR3: CASSFDLGGRNTEAFF
J: TRBJ2-7; size: NA; V: TRBV7-9; length: 13; CDR3: CASSLESLSEQYF
J: TRBJ2-7; size: few; V: TRBV5-8; length: 15; CDR3: CASSLTERVIHEQYF
J: TRBJ1-5; size: few; V: TRBV19; length: 13; CDR3: CASSRGQGQPQHF
J: TRBJ2-7; size: many; V: TRBV19; length: 14; CDR3: CASSTTGNSYEQYF
J: TRBJ2-6; size: NA; V: TRBV7-9; length: 16; CDR3: CASSLGPLSGANVLTF
J: TRBJ2-7; size: NA; V: TRBV10-3; length: 16; CDR3: CASSPSGGAAPYEQYF
J: TRBJ2-7; size: few; V: TRBV24-1; length: 12; CDR3: CATSAVRGEQYF
J: TRBJ2-7; size: NA; V: TRBV5-1; length: 15; CDR3: CASSVYDPGMGEQYF
J: TRBJ1-2; size: NA; V: TRBV24-1; length: 15; CDR3: CATSDFDGPNYGYTF
J: TRBJ2-5; size: NA; V: TRBV19; length: 15; CDR3: CASSIPSTGRETQYF
J: TRBJ2-2; size: NA; V: TRBV5-1; length: 17; CDR3: CASSWDRGRVNTGELFF
J: TRBJ2-5; size: NA; V: TRBV7-2; length: 14; CDR3: CASSLRLARETQYF
J: TRBJ2-2; size: NA; V: TRBV18; length: 13; CDR3: CATQDQQGRELFF
J: TRBJ1-3; size: NA; V: TRBV2; length: 13; CDR3: CASRTGQGNTIYF
J: TRBJ2-5; size: once; V: TRBV10-2; length: 15; CDR3: CASSDQGTVIETQYF
J: TRBJ1-1; size: few; V: TRBV2; length: 14; CDR3: CASRGDRVNTEAFF
J: TRBJ1-1; size: many; V: TRBV20-1; length: 11; CDR3: CSPGYLTEAFF